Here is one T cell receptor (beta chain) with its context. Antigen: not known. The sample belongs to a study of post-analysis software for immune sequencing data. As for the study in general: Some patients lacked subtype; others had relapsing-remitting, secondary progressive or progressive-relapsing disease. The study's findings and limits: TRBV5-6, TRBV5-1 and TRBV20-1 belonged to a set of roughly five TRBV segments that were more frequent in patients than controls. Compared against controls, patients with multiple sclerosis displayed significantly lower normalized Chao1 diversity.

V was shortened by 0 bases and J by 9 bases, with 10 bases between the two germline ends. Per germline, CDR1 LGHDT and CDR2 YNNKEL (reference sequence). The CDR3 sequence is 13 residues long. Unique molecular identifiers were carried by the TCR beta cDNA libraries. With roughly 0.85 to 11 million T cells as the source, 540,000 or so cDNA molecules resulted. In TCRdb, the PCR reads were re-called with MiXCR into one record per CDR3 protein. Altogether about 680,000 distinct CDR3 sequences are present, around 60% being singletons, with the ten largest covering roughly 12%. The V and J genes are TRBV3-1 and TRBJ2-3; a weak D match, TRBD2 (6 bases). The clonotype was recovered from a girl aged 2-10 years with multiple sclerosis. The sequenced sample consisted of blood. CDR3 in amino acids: CASSQDWGGTQYF. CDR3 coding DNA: TGTGCCAGCAGCCAAGATTGGGGAGGAACGCAGTATTTT.